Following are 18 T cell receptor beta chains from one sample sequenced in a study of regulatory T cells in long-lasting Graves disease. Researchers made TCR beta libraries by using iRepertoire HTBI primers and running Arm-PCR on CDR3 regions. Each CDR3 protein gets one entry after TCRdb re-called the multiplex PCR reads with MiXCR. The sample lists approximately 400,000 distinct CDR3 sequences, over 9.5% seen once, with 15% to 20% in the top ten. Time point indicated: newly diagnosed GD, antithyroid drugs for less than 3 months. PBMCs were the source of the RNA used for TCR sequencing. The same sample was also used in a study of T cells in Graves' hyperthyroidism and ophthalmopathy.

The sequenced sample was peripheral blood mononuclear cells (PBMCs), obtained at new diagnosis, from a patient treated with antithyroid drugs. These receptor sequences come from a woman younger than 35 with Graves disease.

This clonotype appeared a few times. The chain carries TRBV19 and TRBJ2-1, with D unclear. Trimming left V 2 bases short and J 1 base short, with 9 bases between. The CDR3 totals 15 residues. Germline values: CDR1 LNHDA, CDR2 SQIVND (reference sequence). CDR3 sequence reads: CASSIFRVSYNEQFF. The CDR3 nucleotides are TGTGCCAGTAGTATATTTCGGGTTTCCTACAATGAGCAGTTCTTC.

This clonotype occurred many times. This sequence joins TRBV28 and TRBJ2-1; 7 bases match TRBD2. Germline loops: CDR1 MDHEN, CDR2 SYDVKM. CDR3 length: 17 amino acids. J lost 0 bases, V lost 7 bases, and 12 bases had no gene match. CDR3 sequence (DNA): TGTGCCAGCAATGTAGGGAGGGAGGGGAGCTCCTACAATGAGCAGTTCTTC. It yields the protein CASNVGREGSSYNEQFF.

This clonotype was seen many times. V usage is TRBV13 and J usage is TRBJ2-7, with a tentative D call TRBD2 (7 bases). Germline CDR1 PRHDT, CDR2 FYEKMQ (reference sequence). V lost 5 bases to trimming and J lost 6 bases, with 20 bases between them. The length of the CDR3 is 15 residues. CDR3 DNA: TGTGCCAGCAGCCTGTCCCTCCGGGGGGCCATCGAGCAGTACGTC. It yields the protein CASSLSLRGAIEQYV.

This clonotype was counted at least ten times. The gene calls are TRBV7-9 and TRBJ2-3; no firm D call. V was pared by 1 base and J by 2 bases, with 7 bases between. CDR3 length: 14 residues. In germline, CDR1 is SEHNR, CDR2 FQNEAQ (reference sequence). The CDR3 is CASSLEAVTDTQYF. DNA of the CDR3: TGTGCCAGCAGCTTAGAGGCAGTCACAGATACGCAGTATTTT.

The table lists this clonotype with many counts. CDR3 nucleotides: TGTGCCAGCAGTGAACCTCTGGGGCGGTCTGGCATCGATGAGCAGTTCTTC. This sequence encodes CASSEPLGRSGIDEQFF. The chain recombines TRBV6-2 or TRBV6-3 with TRBJ2-1; D is possibly TRBD1 (5 bases). Germline V gives CDR1 MNHEY, CDR2 SVGEGT. The CDR3 covers 17 residues. V gave up 5 bases and J gave up 8 bases, with 25 bases separating them.

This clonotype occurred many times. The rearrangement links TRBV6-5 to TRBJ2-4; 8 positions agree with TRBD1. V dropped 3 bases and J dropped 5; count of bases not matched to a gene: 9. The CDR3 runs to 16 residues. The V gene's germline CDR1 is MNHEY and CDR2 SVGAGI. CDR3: CASSYQEPGQENIQYF. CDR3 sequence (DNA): TGTGCCAGCAGTTATCAAGAACCGGGACAGGAAAACATTCAGTACTTC.

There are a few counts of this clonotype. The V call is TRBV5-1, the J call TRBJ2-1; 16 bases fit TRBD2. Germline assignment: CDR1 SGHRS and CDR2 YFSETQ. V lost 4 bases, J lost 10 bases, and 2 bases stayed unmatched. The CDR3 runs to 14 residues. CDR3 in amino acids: CASSQGLAGGEQFF. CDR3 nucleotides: TGCGCCAGCAGCCAGGGACTAGCGGGAGGGGAGCAGTTCTTC.

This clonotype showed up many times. CDR3 nucleotides: TGTGCCAGCAGTTTCCAGGGGAATGGGGAAGAGACCCAGTACTTC. Translated, it gives CASSFQGNGEETQYF. V gene TRBV12-3 or TRBV12-4 combines with J gene TRBJ2-5, with a tentative D call TRBD1 (6 bases). This CDR3 is built from 15 residues. Trimming took off 3 bases at V and 3 bases at J, with 14 bases between the two ends.

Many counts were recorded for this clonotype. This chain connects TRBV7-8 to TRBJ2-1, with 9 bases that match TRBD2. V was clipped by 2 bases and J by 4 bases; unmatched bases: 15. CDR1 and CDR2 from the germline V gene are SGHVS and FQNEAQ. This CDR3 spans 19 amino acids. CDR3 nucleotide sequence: TGTGCCAGCAGCTTATCAGCGGGAGGCTTCTTACGGGGGTACAATGAGCAGTTCTTC. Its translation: CASSLSAGGFLRGYNEQFF.

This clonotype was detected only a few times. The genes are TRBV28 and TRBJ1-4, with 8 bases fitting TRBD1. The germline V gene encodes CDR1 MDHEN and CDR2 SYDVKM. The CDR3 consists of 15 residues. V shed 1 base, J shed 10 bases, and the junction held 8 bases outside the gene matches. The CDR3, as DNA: TGTGCCAGCAGTTTATCAGGGGGCAACGATGGAAAACTGTTTTTT. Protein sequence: CASSLSGGNDGKLFF.

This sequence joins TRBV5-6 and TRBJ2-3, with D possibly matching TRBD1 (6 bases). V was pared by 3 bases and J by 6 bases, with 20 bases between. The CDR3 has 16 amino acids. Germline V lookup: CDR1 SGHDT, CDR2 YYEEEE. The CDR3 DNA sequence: TGTGCCAGCAGCTGGGGGCTGTCGGGCGGTTTCGATACGCAGTATTTT. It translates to CASSWGLSGGFDTQYF.

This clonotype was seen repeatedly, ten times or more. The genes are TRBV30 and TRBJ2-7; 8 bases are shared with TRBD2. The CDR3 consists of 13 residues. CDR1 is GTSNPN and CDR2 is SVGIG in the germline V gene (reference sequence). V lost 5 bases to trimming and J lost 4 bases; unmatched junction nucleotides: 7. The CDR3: CAWGSGSSYEQYF. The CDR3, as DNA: TGTGCCTGGGGCAGCGGGAGTTCGTACGAGCAGTACTTC.

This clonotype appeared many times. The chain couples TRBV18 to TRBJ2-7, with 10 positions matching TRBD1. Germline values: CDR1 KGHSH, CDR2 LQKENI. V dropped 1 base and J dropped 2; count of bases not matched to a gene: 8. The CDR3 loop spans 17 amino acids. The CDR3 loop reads CASSPLGQGFDTYEQYF. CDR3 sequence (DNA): TGTGCCAGCTCACCACTGGGACAGGGGTTCGACACCTACGAGCAGTACTTC.

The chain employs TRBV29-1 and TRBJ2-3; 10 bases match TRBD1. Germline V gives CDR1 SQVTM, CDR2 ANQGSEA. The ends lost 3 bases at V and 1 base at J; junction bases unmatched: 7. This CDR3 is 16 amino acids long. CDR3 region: CSVDGGDRGRTDTQYF. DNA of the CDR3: TGCAGCGTTGACGGGGGCGACAGGGGGCGCACAGATACGCAGTATTTT.

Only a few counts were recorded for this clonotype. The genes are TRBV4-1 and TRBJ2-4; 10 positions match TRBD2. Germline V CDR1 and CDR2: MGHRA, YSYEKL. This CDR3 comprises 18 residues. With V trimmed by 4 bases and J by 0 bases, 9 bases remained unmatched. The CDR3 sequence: CASSRRDSGGIAKNIQYF. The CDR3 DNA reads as TGCGCCAGCAGCCGTCGGGATAGCGGGGGGATAGCCAAAAACATTCAGTACTTC.

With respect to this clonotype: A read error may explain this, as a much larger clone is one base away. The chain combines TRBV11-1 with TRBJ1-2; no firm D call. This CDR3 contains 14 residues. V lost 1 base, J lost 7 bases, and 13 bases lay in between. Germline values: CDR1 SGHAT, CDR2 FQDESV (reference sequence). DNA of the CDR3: TGTGCCAGCAGCTTAGGGACGGCCTACTGTGGCTACACCTTC. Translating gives CASSLGTAYCGYTF. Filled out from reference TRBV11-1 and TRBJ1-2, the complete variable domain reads EAEVAQSPRYKITEKSQAVAFWCDPISGHATLYWYRQILGQGPELLVQFQDESVVDDSQLPKDRFSAERLKGVDSTLKIQPAELGDSAMYLCASSLGTAYCGYTFGSGTRLTVV.

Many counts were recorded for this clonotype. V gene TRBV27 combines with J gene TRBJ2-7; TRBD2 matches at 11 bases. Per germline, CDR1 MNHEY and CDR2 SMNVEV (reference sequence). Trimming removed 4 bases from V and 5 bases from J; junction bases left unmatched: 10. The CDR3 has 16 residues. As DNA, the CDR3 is TGTGCCAGCAGTTCCCGACTAGCGGGATCGATTCACGAGCAGTACTTC. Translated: CASSSRLAGSIHEQYF.

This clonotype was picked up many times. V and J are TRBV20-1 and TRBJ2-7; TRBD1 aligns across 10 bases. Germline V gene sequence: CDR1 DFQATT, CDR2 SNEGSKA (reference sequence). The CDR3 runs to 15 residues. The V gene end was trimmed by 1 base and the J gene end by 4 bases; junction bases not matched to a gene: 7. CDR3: CSARGGTGDRYEQYV. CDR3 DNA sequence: TGCAGTGCTAGAGGCGGGACAGGGGATAGATACGAGCAGTACGTC.